The entry that follows covers one T cell receptor beta chain sequence. The observed sequence ends 3 residues before the CDR3 terminus, with the missing tail filled in from the germline J gene. This sample was taken from a study of Tregs in tolerant kidney transplant recipients. Trimming at V came to 1 base and at J to 5 bases, leaving 9 bases not matched to a gene. The CDR3 covers 16 residues. The germline V gene encodes CDR1 SGHVS and CDR2 FQNEAQ. The protocol was immunoSEQ multiplex PCR, while the TCRdb copy is restricted to in-frame clones and leaves out a portion. The sample table sets out approximately 49,000 clones.

This clonotype originated in a human donor who received a combined kidney and bone marrow transplant. The gene calls are TRBV7-8 and TRBJ1-1; TRBD1 agrees at 8 bases. The sequenced sample was CD4+ T cells from blood, obtained before the transplant. The DNA read from the CDR3 is TGTGCCAGCAGCTTAGGACGAGGACAGGGTTGGACTGAA. The encoded protein is CASSLGRGQGWTE. The CDR3 in its entirety is CASSLGRGQGWTEAFF.